This T cell receptor (beta chain) derives from a study of blood T cells in healthy people across ages (dated by TCRdb to about 2015). For context, the study as a whole: Template switching captured roughly one uniquely barcoded TCR beta cDNA molecule per two T cells in model experiments. Two additional independent replicas of 1 million unique cDNA reads from the same blood draw were analyzed for two donors (one aged 18 to 30 and one aged 80 or older). To avoid experimental bias, donors of different ages were distributed randomly across sequencing lanes. Using deep sequencing normalized with unique cDNA molecular identifiers, the study measured how TCR beta repertoire diversity changes with age. Four age groups were formed from the donors: young (average 16 years), middle-aged (around 37), aged (around 68) and long-lived (82). The study at large found these results: A strong correlation was found between observed TCR beta diversity and the percentage of naive T cells measured by flow cytometry. Bulk unsorted PBMC profiling prevented conclusive comparison of naive and antigen-experienced compartments. The long-lived group showed more naive CD4+ T cells, fewer expanded clones and increased TCR diversity than the aged group, suggesting age selection. Donor CMV infection status was unknown, potentially confounding age-related changes in expanded clonotypes. Observed TCR beta diversity per million T cells fell roughly linearly with age, and a significant reduction was already apparent by age approximately 41. Estimates of total diversity based on one million sequenced T cells were regarded as lower bounds and as underestimates.

Via the germline V gene, CDR1 is SGHVS and CDR2 FQNEAQ. There are 15 amino acids in the CDR3, from cysteine to phenylalanine inclusive. CDR3 DNA is the only sequence kept; it has 45 bases, read in frame from the first base. The junction shows trimming of 0 bases on V and 9 bases on J, plus 15 bases between the germline ends. In its sample, this clonotype was seen many times. Its recognized antigen is unknown. No quality values exist for individual bases; no much larger clone is one base distant. Libraries were made using 5' RACE. Data came from an Illumina HiSeq 2500. The second PCR ran for about 6 to 11 cycles and used a J-beta primer mix along with a sample-barcoded 5' primer. Each TCR beta cDNA molecule received a unique molecular identifier from a template-switch 5' adaptor carrying 12 random nucleotides. At least 2.5 million CDR3-containing paired-end reads were obtained from each sample. First-strand cDNA synthesis was performed from all RNA using the Mint cDNA synthesis kit, with priming by a TRBC-specific oligonucleotide. Following uracil-DNA glycosylase treatment, all cDNA underwent a first 18-cycle PCR with the universal primers M1SS and BC2_uni_R. As for how the authors treated the data: For normalization, 1 million high-quality reads, each with a distinct molecular identifier, were randomly selected from each sample. Reads with shared molecular identifiers were discarded instead of being binned into consensus sequences. MiTCR, with a Q25 quality threshold and the strictest error-elimination algorithm, was used for CDR3 identification, clonotype clustering and error correction. A nonparametric unseen species model using Euler transformation provided a lower-bound estimate of total TCR beta diversity. The public reads were run again by TCRdb, first through fastp at Q25 and then through MiXCR, and only productive beta chains were kept. CDR3 protein sequences are deduplicated, and each keeps its most common genes and DNA. Here the V and J calls rest on TCRdb's processing, not on the authors' analysis. The sample includes 600,000 or so distinct CDR3 sequences, with approximately 30% observed a single time. The ten most abundant clones make up about 15% of the sample.

Donors were 40 or so systemically healthy Caucasian individuals from Russia aged roughly 6 to 95 years. Each donor gave 8 to 10 milliliters of peripheral blood, collected into EDTA-treated Vacutainer tubes. Ficoll-Paque density-gradient centrifugation was used to isolate PBMCs, with at least 6 million obtained per sample. Trizol reagent was used to extract total RNA from PBMCs, with at least 6 micrograms per sample. For every donor, an aliquot of PBMCs went through flow cytometry to measure the percentages of naive CD45RAhigh/CD27high T cells. In this chain, TRBV7-8 is recombined with TRBJ2-1, with TRBD2 tentatively as D gene (7 bases match). The sequence was collected from an elderly woman in good health. Sequenced: blood. The CDR3 region: CASSLAGGPESEQFF. The nucleotide sequence reads TGTGCCAGCAGCTTAGCGGGGGGGCCAGAGAGTGAGCAGTTCTTC.